The next 29 T cell receptor beta chains were all read from a single sample in a study of blood T cell repertoires in COVID-19. TCRdb keeps only in-frame clones here, not all; method: immunoSEQ multiplex PCR. Of about 19,000 clones in the sample, approximately 83% were seen once. Sequenced: peripheral blood. The receptor set was obtained from a human donor in a cohort sampled during active COVID-19.

This clone was counted a single time. The chain joins TRBV3-1 (or the pseudogene TRBV3-2) to TRBJ2-7, with TRBD2 identical over 12 bases. Germline V lookup: CDR1 LGHDT, CDR2 YNNKEL (reference sequence). The CDR3 totals 15 residues. The V segment lost 5 bases and the J segment 0 bases; nucleotides outside the gene matches: 2. The CDR3 nucleotides read TGTGCCAGCAGCAAGACTAGCGGGAGCTCCTACGAGCAGTACTTC. Protein product: CASSKTSGSSYEQYF.

V and J are TRBV28 and TRBJ2-7, with TRBD2 matching 14 bases. CDR1 is MDHEN, CDR2 SYDVKM, per germline. CDR3 length: 14 amino acids. Germline trimming cut 6 bases from V and 6 bases from J; bases unmatched to any gene: 4. CDR3 amino acids: CASRLGLAGVEQYF. The CDR3 nucleotides read TGTGCCAGCAGGCTGGGACTAGCGGGAGTCGAGCAGTACTTC. Full variable domain (remainder filled in from reference TRBV28 and TRBJ2-7): DVKVTQSSRYLVKRTGEKVFLECVQDMDHENMFWYRQDPGLGLRLIYFSYDVKMKEKGDIPEGYSVSREKKERFSLILESASTNQTSMYLCASRLGLAGVEQYFGPGTRLTVT.

The count of this clone is one. The rearrangement links TRBV27 to TRBJ1-1, with no clear D. The germline V and J ends were trimmed by 2 bases and 1 base, with 5 bases remaining between them. Germline loops: CDR1 MNHEY, CDR2 SMNVEV (reference sequence). The CDR3 consists of 13 residues. CDR3 residues: CASSLGRNTEAFF. The DNA for the CDR3 is TGTGCCAGCAGTTTAGGGCGGAACACTGAAGCTTTCTTT.

This clone occurred once. The chain uses TRBV7-9 and TRBJ2-7; tentatively, D is TRBD2 (5 bases). V was cut by 1 base and J by 7 bases, with 11 bases left in between. CDR1 is SEHNR, CDR2 FQNEAQ, per germline (reference sequence). The CDR3 is 13 residues long. CDR3: CASSLVTSGEQYF. In DNA, the CDR3 is TGTGCCAGCAGCTTAGTGACCTCGGGGGAGCAGTACTTC.

The V gene is TRBV28, the J gene TRBJ2-7, with a tentative D call TRBD2 (6 bases). CDR1 is MDHEN and CDR2 is SYDVKM in the germline V gene. Trimming stripped 11 bases from V and 2 bases from J, with 16 bases between. This CDR3 is 13 amino acids long. The CDR3 DNA follows: TGTGCCTCAGGGACTTCTCCCACCTACGAGCAGTACTTC. Translated: CASGTSPTYEQYF.

The chain carries TRBV4-1 and TRBJ1-4, with 8 bases aligning to TRBD1. The V and J ends lost 5 bases and 7 bases, in that order; junction bases with no gene match: 12. CDR3 length: 16 amino acids. The V gene's germline CDR1 is MGHRA and CDR2 YSYEKL. As DNA, the CDR3 is TGCGCCAGCAGCTTTGGACAGGGAGGGCTTAGTGAAAAACTGTTTTTT. Protein product: CASSFGQGGLSEKLFF.

This clone was recorded a few times. The gene calls are TRBV15 and TRBJ2-1, with 7 bases aligning to TRBD1. V trimming: 1 base; J trimming: 7 bases; junction bases outside the gene matches: 4. The CDR3 loop spans 14 amino acids. Germline V gives CDR1 LNHNV, CDR2 YYDKDF (reference sequence). The CDR3 region is CATSRGQGGNEQFF. DNA for the CDR3: TGTGCCACCAGCAGAGGACAGGGTGGGAATGAGCAGTTCTTC.

J is TRBJ2-1 and V is TRBV5-6, with a tentative D call TRBD1 (5 bases). Trimming shortened V by 0 bases and J by 6 bases, and 7 bases separated the two germline ends. CDR1 SGHDT and CDR2 YYEEEE come from the germline V gene. The CDR3 consists of 13 residues. In DNA, the CDR3 is TGTGCCAGCAGCTTGGAAGGGGCCAATGAGCAGTTCTTC. This translates into CASSLEGANEQFF. Combining the CDR3 with reference TRBV5-6 and TRBJ2-1 gives the whole variable domain DAGVTQSPTHLIKTRGQQVTLRCSPKSGHDTVSWYQQALGQGPQFIFQYYEEEERQRGNFPDRFSGHQFPNYSSELNVNALLLGDSALYLCASSLEGANEQFFGPGTRLTVL.

The gene calls are TRBV18 and TRBJ1-6; D is uncertain. With 5 bases removed from V and 5 bases from J, the gap between germline ends came to 13 bases. Germline lookup yields CDR1 KGHSH and CDR2 LQKENI. The CDR3 is 15 amino acids. CDR3 region: CASSSTWLDNSPLHF. CDR3 DNA: TGTGCCAGCTCATCCACTTGGTTGGATAATTCACCCCTCCACTTT. Full variable domain (rest looked up from reference TRBV18 and TRBJ1-6): NAGVMQNPRHLVRRRGQEARLRCSPMKGHSHVYWYRQLPEEGLKFMVYLQKENIIDESGMPKERFSAEFPKEGPSILRIQQVVRGDSAAYFCASSSTWLDNSPLHFGNGTRLTVT.

The chain is built from TRBV7-3 and TRBJ1-6, with 7 bases matching TRBD1. V lost 5 bases to trimming and J lost 7 bases; unmatched junction nucleotides: 8. The CDR3 has 15 residues. CDR1 is SGHTA and CDR2 is FQGTGA in the germline V gene. The CDR3 nucleotides read TGTGCCAGCAGCCAAGAAGGGACAGCAAATTCACCCCTCCACTTT. It specifies CASSQEGTANSPLHF. The full variable domain, in which reference TRBV7-3 and TRBJ1-6 provide the parts outside the CDR3, is GAGVSQTPSNKVTEKGKYVELRCDPISGHTALYWYRQSLGQGPEFLIYFQGTGAADDSGLPNDRFFAVRPEGSVSTLKIQRTERGDSAVYLCASSQEGTANSPLHFGNGTRLTVT.

Only one count was recorded for this clone. The chain is built from TRBV3-1 (or the pseudogene TRBV3-2) and TRBJ2-2; D uncertain. The ends were cut back, 3 bases at V and 6 bases at J, with 8 bases in the middle. In germline, CDR1 is LGHDT, CDR2 YNNKEL (reference sequence). The CDR3 sequence is 13 residues long. The CDR3 spells CASSQSAAGELFF. As DNA, the CDR3 is TGTGCCAGCAGCCAGAGTGCGGCCGGGGAGCTGTTTTTT.

This clone occurred once. One end of the junction does not line up with germline, which may come from a read error. The gene calls are TRBV28 and TRBJ1-3, with 8 nucleotides matching TRBD1. There are 12 residues in the CDR3. Germline V gene data show CDR1 as MDHEN and CDR2 as SYDVKM. CDR3 sequence (DNA): TGTGCCAGCAGCCCCAACAGGGGGGCCTTACATTTT. Its translation: CASSPNRGALHF. Supplemented by reference TRBV28 and TRBJ1-3, the full variable domain reads DVKVTQSSRYLVKRTGEKVFLECVQDMDHENMFWYRQDPGLGLRLIYFSYDVKMKEKGDIPEGYSVSREKKERFSLILESASTNQTSMYLCASSPNRGALHFGEGSWLTVV.

V usage is TRBV12-3 or TRBV12-4 and J usage is TRBJ1-2; perhaps TRBD1 as D (5 bases). V was trimmed by 6 bases and J by 5 bases, leaving 10 bases between them. The CDR3 length is 12 residues. The CDR3 loop reads CASRRDGYGYTF. The CDR3 bases are TGTGCCAGCAGGCGGGACGGGTATGGCTACACCTTC.

The gene calls are TRBV27 and TRBJ1-6, with D perhaps matching TRBD1 (5 bases). With 6 bases removed from V and 1 base from J, the gap between germline ends came to 13 bases. CDR3 size: 16 residues. From germline, CDR1 is MNHEY and CDR2 SMNVEV (reference sequence). The CDR3 spells CASSFRVESYNSPLHF. The CDR3 region has the DNA TGTGCCAGCAGCTTCAGGGTTGAATCCTATAATTCACCCCTCCACTTT.

CDR3 residues: CASSQEGSHGTSGRREQFF. In DNA form, the CDR3 reads TGCGCCAGCAGCCAAGAGGGTAGTCATGGGACTAGCGGGAGACGTGAGCAGTTCTTC. The genes are TRBV4-1 and TRBJ2-1; the match to TRBD2 covers 14 bases. The CDR3 has 19 residues. V lost 0 bases and J lost 9; bases outside the gene matches: 13. In germline, CDR1 is MGHRA, CDR2 YSYEKL.

The chain recombines TRBV7-9 with TRBJ1-6; a weak D match, TRBD1 (6 bases). Germline V gene sequence: CDR1 SEHNR, CDR2 FQNEAQ (reference sequence). Trimming pared 3 bases from V and 7 bases from J, leaving 13 bases between. The CDR3 extends over 15 amino acids. Written as DNA, the CDR3 is TGTGCCAGCAGCTTGGTCCCAGGGGAGAATTCACCCCTCCACTTT. It is translated as CASSLVPGENSPLHF. Full variable domain (remainder filled in from reference TRBV7-9 and TRBJ1-6): DTGVSQNPRHKITKRGQNVTFRCDPISEHNRLYWYRQTLGQGPEFLTYFQNEAQLEKSRLLSDRFSAERPKGSFSTLEIQRTEQGDSAMYLCASSLVPGENSPLHFGNGTRLTVT.

The CDR3 here is CSVDKGNFEQYF. DNA for the CDR3: TGCAGCGTTGATAAGGGGAACTTCGAGCAGTACTTC. The V call is TRBV29-1, the J call TRBJ2-7, with D maybe TRBD1 (5 bases). Germline CDR1 and CDR2: SQVTM and ANQGSEA. The CDR3 loop spans 12 amino acids. V lost 3 bases, J lost 6 bases, and 12 bases lay in between.

V and J are TRBV28 and TRBJ2-1; tentatively, D is TRBD1 (7 bases). V lost 8 bases, J lost 3 bases, and 14 bases lay in between. Germline V CDR1 and CDR2: MDHEN, SYDVKM. There are 14 residues in the CDR3. The CDR3 reads CASHAGGLYNEQFF. The DNA of the CDR3 is TGTGCCAGCCACGCAGGGGGACTCTACAATGAGCAGTTCTTC.

The rearrangement links TRBV25-1 to TRBJ1-3; D might be TRBD1 (5 bases). V gave up 1 base and J gave up 2 bases, with 12 bases separating them. Germline-derived CDR1 and CDR2 are MGHDK and SYGVNS. The CDR3 covers 16 residues. The CDR3 region has the DNA TGTGCCAGCAGTGAATTCCAGGGAGGCACTGGAAACACCATATATTTT. Translation: CASSEFQGGTGNTIYF.

This clone was picked up a small number of times. The CDR3 loop is CASSSPRDRGYEQYF. In nucleotides, the CDR3 is TGTGCCAGCAGCTCCCCCCGGGACAGGGGCTACGAGCAGTACTTC. The chain is built from TRBV7-9 and TRBJ2-7; the match to TRBD1 covers 10 bases. V trimming: 4 bases; J trimming: 3 bases; junction bases outside the gene matches: 6. From germline, CDR1 is SEHNR and CDR2 FQNEAQ (reference sequence). This CDR3 region has 15 residues.

The chain joins TRBV9 to TRBJ2-1, with no clear D. Germline V gene data show CDR1 as SGDLS and CDR2 as YYNGEE. V lost 3 bases and J 7 bases, leaving 20 bases between the germline ends. This CDR3 contains 16 residues. The CDR3 is CASSALSPPADNEQFF. CDR3 nucleotide sequence: TGTGCCAGCAGCGCCCTCTCCCCCCCGGCGGATAATGAGCAGTTCTTC.

This chain uses TRBV28 with TRBJ1-5; a weak D match, TRBD1 (5 bases). CDR1 and CDR2 from the germline V gene are MDHEN and SYDVKM. The V end lost 6 bases, the J end lost 1 base, and 10 bases lay between the germline ends. The CDR3 covers 14 residues. The chain's CDR3 is CASSQDSSNQPQHF. The CDR3 DNA sequence: TGTGCCAGCAGCCAAGACAGCAGCAATCAGCCCCAGCATTTT.

V usage is TRBV5-1 and J usage is TRBJ2-1; 8 bases map to TRBD1. With V trimmed by 4 bases and J by 6 bases, 9 bases remained unmatched. In germline, CDR1 is SGHRS, CDR2 YFSETQ. There are 15 residues in the CDR3. This CDR3 is CASSPGQVVGNEQFF. CDR3 nucleotide sequence: TGCGCCAGCAGCCCGGGACAGGTTGTAGGCAATGAGCAGTTCTTC.

In regard to this clone: One end of the junction is discordant with germline, which a read error may explain. The chain couples TRBV24-1 to TRBJ1-1; 9 nucleotides agree with TRBD1. Germline loops: CDR1 KGHDR, CDR2 SFDVKD. The CDR3 has 12 residues. CDR3 in amino acids: CATSDPGTGSIF. Here the CDR3 DNA reads TGTGCCACCAGTGATCCCGGGACAGGGTCCATCTTT.

This rearrangement joins TRBV27 to TRBJ2-4, with 7 bases lining up with TRBD2. The CDR3 runs to 15 residues. Germline V gene lookup returns CDR1 MNHEY and CDR2 SMNVEV (reference sequence). With 2 bases clipped from V and 3 bases from J, the junction kept 4 bases outside the gene matches. The CDR3 bases are TGTGCCAGCAGTTTAATCGGGGGGAGCAAAAACATTCAGTACTTC. This encodes CASSLIGGSKNIQYF.

The rearrangement uses TRBV4-2 and TRBJ2-3, with a possible D match to TRBD2 (6 bases). V lost 4 bases and J lost 4, with 15 bases in between. This CDR3 has 15 amino acids. Germline lookup yields CDR1 LGHNA and CDR2 YNFKEQ. CDR3 protein: CASSPREAEADTQYF. Written as DNA, the CDR3 is TGTGCCAGCAGCCCCAGGGAGGCGGAGGCAGATACGCAGTATTTT.

The chain recombines TRBV2 with TRBJ2-3; 11 bases are shared with TRBD2. Germline-derived CDR1 and CDR2 are SNHLY and FYNNEI. The CDR3 totals 18 residues. The ends lost 7 bases at V and 7 bases at J; junction bases unmatched: 19. CDR3 amino acids: CASTTDSSLAGGQNTQYF. CDR3 bases: TGTGCCAGCACTACTGACAGCAGCTTAGCGGGAGGGCAAAATACGCAGTATTTT.

In nucleotides, the CDR3 is TGTGCCAGCAGCTTTCGAGATCGTGAAGCTTTCTTT. It encodes CASSFRDREAFF. The rearrangement links TRBV7-9 to TRBJ1-1; D is unclear. V dropped 3 bases and J dropped 7 bases, with 9 bases sitting between them. The CDR3 runs to 12 residues. Germline V gene data show CDR1 as SEHNR and CDR2 as FQNEAQ (reference sequence).

The V call is TRBV28, the J call TRBJ2-2, with 7 bases lining up with TRBD2. CDR1 is MDHEN, CDR2 SYDVKM, per germline. This CDR3 contains 19 residues. Trimming cost V 6 bases and J 6 bases; bases outside gene matches: 22. The CDR3 loop is CASSPGGFGREKFAGELFF. CDR3 DNA sequence: TGTGCCAGCAGCCCCGGAGGTTTCGGGCGGGAGAAGTTCGCCGGGGAGCTGTTTTTT.